This T cell receptor beta chain was recovered during a study of blood T cell repertoires in COVID-19. Whole-study context: COVID-19 samples collected from the United States, Italy and Spain covered acute and convalescent phases. The analysed material was cDNA or gDNA that came from T cells, B-cell-depleted T cells, or PBMCs.

CDR1 is SNHLY, CDR2 FYNNEI, per germline. The CDR3 has 15 residues. Turning to this clone: The junction differs from germline at one of its ends, possibly a read error.

Under the authors' procedure: By means of reference gene primer amplification, nucleated cell counts were estimated. This table comes from immunoSEQ multiplex PCR, and its TCRdb copy is limited to in-frame clones, with some not included. V and J calls and clone size come straight from that table; D and trimming were deduced from the DNA. The repertoire has fewer than 200,000 clones, about 86% of them found once; the top ten carry about 0.95%. The chain couples TRBV2 to TRBJ1-5; D call uncertain. Specimen: peripheral blood. The clonotype comes from a woman aged 18-29 years who had recovered from COVID-19. Here the CDR3 DNA reads TGTGCCAGCAGGGCGGAGACCCTTAGCAATCAGTCCCAGCATTTT. Protein product: CASRAETLSNQSQHF.